This is a list of T cell receptor beta chains from one sample in a study of cytomegalovirus exposure and HLA in healthy donors. Sequenced by immunoSEQ multiplex PCR; TCRdb stores in-frame clones only, minus some. The sample contains 95,000 to 150,000 clones, roughly 80% of which appear only once. What was sequenced was PBMCs. The receptor set was obtained from a man in his thirties or forties in good health and CMV-seronegative. The CDR3 runs from the conserved cysteine through the conserved F or W. D genes are given only for firm matches. Clone sizes are given selectively: once, few, many, or a class where the clone is expanded.

j_call	d_call	v_call	clone_size	cdr3_aa	cdr3_nt
TRBJ2-1	TRBD2	TRBV28	-	CASSFVGLAGVNEQFF	TGTGCCAGCAGTTTCGTGGGCCTAGCGGGGGTTAATGAGCAGTTCTTC
TRBJ2-7	-	TRBV5-4	-	CASSEGLLRNEQYF	TGTGCCAGCAGCGAAGGACTGCTCCGTAACGAGCAGTACTTC
TRBJ2-7	TRBD1	TRBV19	once	CASSLRQGYEQYF	TGTGCCAGTAGTCTCCGACAGGGCTACGAGCAGTACTTC
TRBJ2-7	-	TRBV4-1	-	CASSQVQDYEQYF	TGCGCCAGCAGCCAAGTTCAGGACTACGAGCAGTACTTC
TRBJ1-1	-	TRBV19	once	CASRDTWGPEAFF	TGTGCCAGCAGAGATACCTGGGGGCCTGAAGCTTTCTTT
TRBJ1-1	TRBD1	TRBV19	-	CAGSKGQGVVGNTEAFF	TGTGCCGGTAGTAAGGGACAGGGCGTTGTTGGGAACACTGAAGCTTTCTTT
TRBJ2-5	-	TRBV25-1	-	CASSVPGFETQYF	TGTGCCAGCAGTGTTCCTGGCTTTGAGACCCAGTACTTC
TRBJ2-5	TRBD2	TRBV6-1	-	CASSSSGGVETQYF	TGTGCCAGCAGCTCCTCTGGGGGGGTAGAGACCCAGTACTTC
TRBJ2-2	TRBD2	TRBV19	few	CASSSREATGELFF	TGTGCCAGTAGTTCCCGGGAGGCCACCGGGGAGCTGTTTTTT
TRBJ2-7	-	TRBV5-1	-	CASSLLGDYEQYF	TGCGCCAGCAGCTTGCTAGGGGACTACGAGCAGTACTTC
TRBJ2-5	-	TRBV5-1	-	CASSPGEGETQYF	TGCGCCAGCAGTCCAGGGGAGGGTGAGACCCAGTACTTC
TRBJ2-1	-	TRBV7-9	-	CASFRTINEQFF	TGTGCCAGCTTCCGGACAATCAATGAGCAGTTCTTC
TRBJ2-7	TRBD1	TRBV6-5	-	CASTGQGYEQYF	TGTGCCAGCACGGGACAGGGGTACGAGCAGTACTTC
TRBJ2-2	TRBD2	TRBV2	-	CASRSLAGGQAGELFF	TGTGCCAGCAGATCATTAGCGGGGGGGCAAGCCGGGGAGCTGTTTTTT
TRBJ1-2	-	TRBV9	-	CASSPQAGSNYGYTF	TGTGCCAGCAGCCCACAGGCAGGGTCGAACTATGGCTACACCTTC
TRBJ2-7	TRBD1	TRBV11-3	-	CASSPATGREQYF	TGTGCCAGCAGTCCGGCGACAGGGAGAGAGCAGTACTTC
TRBJ2-7	TRBD1	TRBV29-1	few	CSVVGDRVAYEQYF	TGCAGCGTTGTTGGAGACAGGGTGGCCTACGAGCAGTACTTC
TRBJ1-6	TRBD1	TRBV7-9	-	CASTPLTRQGKNSPLHF	TGTGCCAGCACCCCTTTAACGAGACAGGGCAAGAATTCACCCCTCCACTTT
TRBJ1-6	-	TRBV5-6	-	CASSSPTESTGNSPLHF	TGTGCCAGCAGCTCCCCGACCGAAAGTACAGGGAATTCACCCCTCCACTTT
TRBJ2-6	TRBD1	TRBV5-1	few	CASSLGPTGGISGANVLTF	TGCGCCAGCAGCTTGGGGCCGACAGGGGGAATCTCTGGGGCCAACGTCCTGACTTTC
TRBJ2-2	-	TRBV11-2	-	CASSPRGTNTGELFF	TGTGCCAGCAGCCCTAGGGGGACGAACACCGGGGAGCTGTTTTTT
TRBJ2-2	-	TRBV5-1	-	CASSSANTRELFF	TGCGCCAGCAGCTCAGCGAACACCAGGGAGCTGTTTTTT
TRBJ2-3	TRBD1	TRBV5-6	-	CASSRGQGFTDTQYF	TGTGCCAGCAGTCGCGGACAGGGATTCACAGATACGCAGTATTTT
TRBJ1-6	-	TRBV18	-	CASSPPQGVNSPLHF	TGTGCCAGCTCACCACCTCAAGGGGTTAATTCACCCCTCCACTTT
TRBJ1-6	TRBD1	TRBV15	few	CATSRDQWTGKNSPLHF	TGTGCCACCAGCAGAGATCAATGGACAGGGAAGAATTCACCCCTCCACTTT
TRBJ2-3	-	TRBV4-1	once	CASSPLDAGPSGTQYF	TGCGCCAGCAGCCCGTTGGATGCCGGACCCTCAGGGACGCAGTATTTT